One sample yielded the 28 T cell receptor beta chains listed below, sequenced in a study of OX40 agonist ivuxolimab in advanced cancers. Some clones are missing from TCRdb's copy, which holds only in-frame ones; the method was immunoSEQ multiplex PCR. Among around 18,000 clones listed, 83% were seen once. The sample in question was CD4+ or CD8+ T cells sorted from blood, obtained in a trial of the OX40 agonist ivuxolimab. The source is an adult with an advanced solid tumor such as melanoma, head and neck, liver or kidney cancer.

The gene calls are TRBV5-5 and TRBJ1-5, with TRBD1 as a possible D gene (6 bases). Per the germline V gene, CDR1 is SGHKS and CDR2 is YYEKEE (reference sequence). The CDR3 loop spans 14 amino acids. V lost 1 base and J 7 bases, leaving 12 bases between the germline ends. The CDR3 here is CASSLWGRFQPQHF. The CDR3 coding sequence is TGTGCCAGCAGCTTGTGGGGGCGCTTCCAGCCCCAGCATTTT.

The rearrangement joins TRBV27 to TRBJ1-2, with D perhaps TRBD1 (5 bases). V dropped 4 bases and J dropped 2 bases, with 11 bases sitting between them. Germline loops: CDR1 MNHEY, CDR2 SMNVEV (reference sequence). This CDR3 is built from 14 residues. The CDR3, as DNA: TGTGCCAGCAGTTCCGGGGCATTCAACTATGGCTACACCTTC. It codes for CASSSGAFNYGYTF.

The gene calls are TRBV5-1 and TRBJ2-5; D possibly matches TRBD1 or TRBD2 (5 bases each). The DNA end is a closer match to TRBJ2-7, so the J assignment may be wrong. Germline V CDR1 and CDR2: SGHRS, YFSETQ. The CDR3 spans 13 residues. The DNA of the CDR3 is TGCGCCAGCAGCTTGCCCGGGGCCCACGAGCAGTACTTC. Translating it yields CASSLPGAHEQYF.

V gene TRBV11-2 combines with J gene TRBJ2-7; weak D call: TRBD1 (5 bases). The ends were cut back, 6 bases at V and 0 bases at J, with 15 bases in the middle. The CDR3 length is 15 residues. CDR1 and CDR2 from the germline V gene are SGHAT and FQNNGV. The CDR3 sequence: CASSFTGYSSYEQYF. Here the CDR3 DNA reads TGTGCCAGCAGTTTCACAGGTTATAGCTCCTACGAGCAGTACTTC.

CDR3 in DNA: TGTGCCAGCAGTTTAACCGGAGGGACGGGCTCGCAGTTCTTC. Translated, it gives CASSLTGGTGSQFF. The chain is built from TRBV2 and TRBJ2-1; weak D call: TRBD2 (6 bases). Trimming shortened V by 5 bases and J by 12 bases, and 20 bases separated the two germline ends. CDR3 length: 14 residues. The germline V gene has CDR1 SNHLY and CDR2 FYNNEI.

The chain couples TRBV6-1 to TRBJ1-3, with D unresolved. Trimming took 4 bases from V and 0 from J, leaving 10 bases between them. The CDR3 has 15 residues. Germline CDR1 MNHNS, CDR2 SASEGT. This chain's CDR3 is CASSGQNRSGNTIYF. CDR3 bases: TGTGCCAGCAGTGGGCAGAACCGCTCTGGAAACACCATATATTTT.

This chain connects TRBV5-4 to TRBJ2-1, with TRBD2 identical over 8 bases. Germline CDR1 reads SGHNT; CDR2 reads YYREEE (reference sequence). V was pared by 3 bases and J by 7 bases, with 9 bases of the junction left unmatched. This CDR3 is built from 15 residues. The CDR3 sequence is CASSSVAGRHNEQFF. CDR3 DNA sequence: TGTGCCAGCAGCTCGGTAGCGGGGAGACATAATGAGCAGTTCTTC.

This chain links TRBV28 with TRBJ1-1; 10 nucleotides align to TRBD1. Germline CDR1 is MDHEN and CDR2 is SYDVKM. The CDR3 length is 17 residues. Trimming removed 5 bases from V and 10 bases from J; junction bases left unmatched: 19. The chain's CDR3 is CASSLSGTGVKRARAFF. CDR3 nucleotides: TGTGCCAGCAGTCTATCCGGGACAGGGGTGAAGAGGGCCCGAGCTTTCTTT.

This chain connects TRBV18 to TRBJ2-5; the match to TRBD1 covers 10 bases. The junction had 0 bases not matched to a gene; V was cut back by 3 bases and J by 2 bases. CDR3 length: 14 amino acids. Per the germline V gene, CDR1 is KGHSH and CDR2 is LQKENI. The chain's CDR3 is CASSPGQGQETQYF. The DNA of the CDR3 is TGTGCCAGCTCACCGGGACAGGGGCAAGAGACCCAGTACTTC.

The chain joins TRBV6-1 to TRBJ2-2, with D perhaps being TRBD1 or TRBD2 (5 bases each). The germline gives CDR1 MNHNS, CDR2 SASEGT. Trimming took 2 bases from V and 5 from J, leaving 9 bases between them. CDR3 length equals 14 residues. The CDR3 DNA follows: TGTGCCAGCAGTGAACAGGGAGTAACCGGGGAGCTGTTTTTT. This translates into CASSEQGVTGELFF.

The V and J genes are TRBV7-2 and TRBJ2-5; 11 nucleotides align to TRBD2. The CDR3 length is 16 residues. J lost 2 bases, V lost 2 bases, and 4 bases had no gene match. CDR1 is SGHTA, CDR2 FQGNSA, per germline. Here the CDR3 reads CASSLLAGGPQETQYF. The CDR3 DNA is TGTGCCAGCAGCTTATTAGCGGGAGGGCCTCAAGAGACCCAGTACTTC.

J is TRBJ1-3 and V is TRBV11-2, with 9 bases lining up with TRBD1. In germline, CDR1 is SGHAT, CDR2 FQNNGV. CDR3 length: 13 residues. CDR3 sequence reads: CASHRGLGNTIYF. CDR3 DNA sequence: TGTGCGTCCCACAGGGGGCTCGGAAACACCATATATTTT.

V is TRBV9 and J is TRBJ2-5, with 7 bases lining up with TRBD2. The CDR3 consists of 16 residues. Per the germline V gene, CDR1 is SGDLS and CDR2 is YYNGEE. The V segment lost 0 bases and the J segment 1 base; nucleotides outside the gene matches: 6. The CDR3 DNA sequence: TGTGCCAGCAGCGTAGGACTAGCTGACCCCCAAGAGACCCAGTACTTC. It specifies CASSVGLADPQETQYF.

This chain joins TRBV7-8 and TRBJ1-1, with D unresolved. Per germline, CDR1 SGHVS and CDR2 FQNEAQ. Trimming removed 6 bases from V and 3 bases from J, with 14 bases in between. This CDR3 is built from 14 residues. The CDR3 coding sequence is TGTGCCAGCAGGGCCCTCGGTGGTCACACTGAAGCTTTCTTT. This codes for CASRALGGHTEAFF.

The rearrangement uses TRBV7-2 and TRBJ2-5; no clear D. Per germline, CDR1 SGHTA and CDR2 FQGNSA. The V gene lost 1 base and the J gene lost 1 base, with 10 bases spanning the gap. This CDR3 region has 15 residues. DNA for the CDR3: TGTGCCAGCAGCTTAGAAGGACGGCCCCAAGAGACCCAGTACTTC. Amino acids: CASSLEGRPQETQYF.

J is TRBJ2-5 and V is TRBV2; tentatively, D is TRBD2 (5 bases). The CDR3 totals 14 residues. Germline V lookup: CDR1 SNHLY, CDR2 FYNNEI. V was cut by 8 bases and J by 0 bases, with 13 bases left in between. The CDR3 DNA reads TGTGCCAGCCAGACTACGTCTTACCAAGAGACCCAGTACTTC. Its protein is CASQTTSYQETQYF.

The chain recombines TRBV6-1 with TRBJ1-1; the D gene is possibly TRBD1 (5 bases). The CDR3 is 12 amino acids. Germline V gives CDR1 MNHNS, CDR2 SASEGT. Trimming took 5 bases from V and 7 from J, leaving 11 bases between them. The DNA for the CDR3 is TGTGCCAGCAGTAGACAGAGACTTGAAGCTTTCTTT. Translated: CASSRQRLEAFF.

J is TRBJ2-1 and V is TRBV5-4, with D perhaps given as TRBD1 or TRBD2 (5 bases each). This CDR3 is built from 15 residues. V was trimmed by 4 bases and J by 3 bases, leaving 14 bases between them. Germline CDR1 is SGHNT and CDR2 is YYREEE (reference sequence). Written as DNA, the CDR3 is TGTGCCAGCAGCCCTGGGGGTCCGGACTACAATGAGCAGTTCTTC. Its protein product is CASSPGGPDYNEQFF.

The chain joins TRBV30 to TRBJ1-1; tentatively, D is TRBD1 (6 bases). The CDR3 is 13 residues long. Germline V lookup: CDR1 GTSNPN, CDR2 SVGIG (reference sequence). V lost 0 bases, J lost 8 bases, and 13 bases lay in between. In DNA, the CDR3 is TGTGCCTGGAGTGTATCCCCAGGGGTGGAAGCTTTCTTT. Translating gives CAWSVSPGVEAFF.

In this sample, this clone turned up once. The CDR3 reads CASSEGGGPFSKQFF. CDR3 DNA sequence: TGTGCCAGCAGTGAAGGCGGGGGTCCTTTCAGTAAGCAGTTCTTC. The chain recombines TRBV6-1 with TRBJ2-1; 7 bases align to TRBD2. CDR1 is MNHNS and CDR2 is SASEGT in the germline V gene. The CDR3 is 15 amino acids. Trimming removed 1 base from V and 11 bases from J; junction bases left unmatched: 11.

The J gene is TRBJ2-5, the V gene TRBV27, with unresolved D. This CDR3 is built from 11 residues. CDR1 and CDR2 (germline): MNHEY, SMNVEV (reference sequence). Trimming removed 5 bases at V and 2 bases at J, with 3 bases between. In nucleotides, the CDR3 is TGTGCCAGCAGTATTCAAGAGACCCAGTACTTC. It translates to CASSIQETQYF.

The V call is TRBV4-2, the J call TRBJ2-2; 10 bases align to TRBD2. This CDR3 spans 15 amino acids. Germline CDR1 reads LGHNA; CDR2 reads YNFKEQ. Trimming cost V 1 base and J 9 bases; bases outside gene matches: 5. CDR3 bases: TGTGCCAGCAGCCAAGTTGGAGCGGGGGGGCGGGAGCTGTTTTTT. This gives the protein CASSQVGAGGRELFF.

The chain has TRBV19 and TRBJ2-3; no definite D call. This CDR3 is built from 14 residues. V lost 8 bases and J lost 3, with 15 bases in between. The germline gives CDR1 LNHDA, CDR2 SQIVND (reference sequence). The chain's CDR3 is CASSGPLGTDTQYF. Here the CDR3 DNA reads TGTGCCAGTTCCGGACCCCTAGGAACAGATACGCAGTATTTT.

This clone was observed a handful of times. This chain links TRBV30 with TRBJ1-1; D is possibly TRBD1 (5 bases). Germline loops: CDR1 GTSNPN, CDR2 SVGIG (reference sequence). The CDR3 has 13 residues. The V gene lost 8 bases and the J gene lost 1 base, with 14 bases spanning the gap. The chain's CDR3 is CAGIRGRNTEAFF. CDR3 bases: TGTGCCGGGATTCGGGGCAGGAACACTGAAGCTTTCTTT.

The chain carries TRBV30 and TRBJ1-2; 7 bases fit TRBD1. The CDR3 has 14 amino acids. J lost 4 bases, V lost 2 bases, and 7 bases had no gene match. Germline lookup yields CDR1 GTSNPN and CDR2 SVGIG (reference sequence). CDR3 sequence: CAWSRQGRFYGYTF. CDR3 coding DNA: TGTGCCTGGAGTAGACAGGGAAGATTCTATGGCTACACCTTC. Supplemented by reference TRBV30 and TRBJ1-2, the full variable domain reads SQTIHQWPATLVQPVGSPLSLECTVEGTSNPNLYWYRQAAGRGLQLLFYSVGIGQISSEVPQNLSASRPQDRQFILSSKKLLLSDSGFYLCAWSRQGRFYGYTFGSGTRLTVV.

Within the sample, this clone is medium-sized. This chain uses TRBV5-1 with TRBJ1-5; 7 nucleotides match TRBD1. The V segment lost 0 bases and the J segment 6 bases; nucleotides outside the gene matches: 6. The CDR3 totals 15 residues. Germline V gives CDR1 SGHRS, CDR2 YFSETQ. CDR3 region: CASSLGQGGGQPQHF. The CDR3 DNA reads TGCGCCAGCAGCTTGGGACAGGGAGGCGGTCAGCCCCAGCATTTT.

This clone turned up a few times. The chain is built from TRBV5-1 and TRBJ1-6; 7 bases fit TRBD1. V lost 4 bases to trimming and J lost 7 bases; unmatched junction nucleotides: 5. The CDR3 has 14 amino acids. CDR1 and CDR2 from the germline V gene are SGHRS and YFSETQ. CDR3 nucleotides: TGCGCCAGCAGCACCGGACAGGCCAATTCACCCCTCCACTTT. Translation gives CASSTGQANSPLHF.

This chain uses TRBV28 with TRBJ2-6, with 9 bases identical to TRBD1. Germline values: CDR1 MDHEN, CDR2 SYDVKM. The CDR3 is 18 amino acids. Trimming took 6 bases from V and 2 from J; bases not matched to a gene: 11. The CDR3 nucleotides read TGTGCCAGCAGACTACAGGGACAGGGAGTAGCTGGGGCCAACGTCCTGACTTTC. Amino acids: CASRLQGQGVAGANVLTF.